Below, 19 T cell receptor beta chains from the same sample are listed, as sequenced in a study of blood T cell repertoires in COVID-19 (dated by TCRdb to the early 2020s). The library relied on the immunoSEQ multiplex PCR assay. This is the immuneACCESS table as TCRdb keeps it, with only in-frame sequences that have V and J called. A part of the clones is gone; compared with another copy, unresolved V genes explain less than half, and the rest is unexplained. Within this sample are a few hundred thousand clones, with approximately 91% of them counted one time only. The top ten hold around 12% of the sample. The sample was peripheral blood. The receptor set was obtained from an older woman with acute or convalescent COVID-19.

The CDR3 coding sequence is TGTGCCAGCACCCAGGGAGGGAACACTGAAGCTTTCTTT. Residues: CASTQGGNTEAFF. This chain uses TRBV28 with TRBJ1-1; tentative D call: TRBD1 (5 bases). V gave up 7 bases and J gave up 1 base, with 10 bases separating them. CDR1 and CDR2 (germline): MDHEN, SYDVKM. The CDR3 runs to 13 residues.

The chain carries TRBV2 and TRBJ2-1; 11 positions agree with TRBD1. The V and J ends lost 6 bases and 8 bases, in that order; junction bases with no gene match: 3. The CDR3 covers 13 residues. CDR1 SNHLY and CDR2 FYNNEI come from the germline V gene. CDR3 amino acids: CASRDRGRDEQFF. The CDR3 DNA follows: TGTGCCAGCAGGGACAGGGGGCGTGATGAGCAGTTCTTC.

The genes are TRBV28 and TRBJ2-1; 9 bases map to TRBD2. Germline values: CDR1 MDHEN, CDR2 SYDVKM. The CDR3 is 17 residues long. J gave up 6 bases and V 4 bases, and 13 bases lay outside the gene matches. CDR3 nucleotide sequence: TGTGCCAGCAGTTCTTATCTCTGGCGGGAGGGGGGCAATGAGCAGTTCTTC. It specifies CASSSYLWREGGNEQFF.

CDR3 coding DNA: TGTGCCAGCAGTCTCCCTCCGGGACAGGGTTCAGAAAAACTGTTTTTT. Translating it yields CASSLPPGQGSEKLFF. The chain uses TRBV25-1 and TRBJ1-4, with 9 bases identical to TRBD1. CDR1 is MGHDK, CDR2 SYGVNS, per germline. The CDR3 spans 16 residues. The V and J ends lost 5 bases and 8 bases, in that order; junction bases with no gene match: 12.

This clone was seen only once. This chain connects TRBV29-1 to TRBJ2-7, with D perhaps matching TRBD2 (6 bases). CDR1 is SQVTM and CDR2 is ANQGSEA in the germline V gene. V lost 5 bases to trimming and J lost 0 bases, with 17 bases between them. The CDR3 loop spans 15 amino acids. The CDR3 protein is CSVRAGTATSYEQYF. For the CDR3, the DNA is TGCAGCGTTCGAGCCGGGACTGCGACCTCCTACGAGCAGTACTTC.

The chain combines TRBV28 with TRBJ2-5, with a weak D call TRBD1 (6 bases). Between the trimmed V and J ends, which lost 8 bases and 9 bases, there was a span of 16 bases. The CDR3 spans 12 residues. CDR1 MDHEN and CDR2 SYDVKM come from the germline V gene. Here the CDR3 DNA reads TGTGCCAGCTTTACAGGGTTGGGCGCCCAGTACTTC. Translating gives CASFTGLGAQYF.

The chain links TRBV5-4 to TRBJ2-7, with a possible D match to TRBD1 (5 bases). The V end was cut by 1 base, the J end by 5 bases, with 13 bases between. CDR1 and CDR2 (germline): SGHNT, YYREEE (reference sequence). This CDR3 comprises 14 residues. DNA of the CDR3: TGTGCCAGCAGCTTGAGGGCAGGGAAAGACGAGCAGTACTTC. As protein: CASSLRAGKDEQYF.

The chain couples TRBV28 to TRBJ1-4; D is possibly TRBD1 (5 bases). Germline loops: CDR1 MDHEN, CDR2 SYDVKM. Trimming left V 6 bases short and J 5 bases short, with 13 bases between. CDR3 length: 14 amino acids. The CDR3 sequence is CASSLIGANEKLFF. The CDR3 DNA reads TGTGCCAGCAGCCTTATTGGGGCAAATGAAAAACTGTTTTTT.

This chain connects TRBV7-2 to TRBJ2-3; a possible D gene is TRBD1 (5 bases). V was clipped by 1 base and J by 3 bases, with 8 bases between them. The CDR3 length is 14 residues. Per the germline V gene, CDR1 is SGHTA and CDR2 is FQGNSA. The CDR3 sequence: CASSLGRQTDTQYF. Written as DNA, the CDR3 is TGTGCCAGCAGCTTAGGCAGACAGACAGATACGCAGTATTTT.

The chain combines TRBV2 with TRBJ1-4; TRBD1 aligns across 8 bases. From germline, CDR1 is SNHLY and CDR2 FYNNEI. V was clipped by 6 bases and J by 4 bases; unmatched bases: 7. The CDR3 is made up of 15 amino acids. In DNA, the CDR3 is TGTGCCAGCAGGCTGACAGGGGCCCTTAATGAAAAACTGTTTTTT. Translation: CASRLTGALNEKLFF.

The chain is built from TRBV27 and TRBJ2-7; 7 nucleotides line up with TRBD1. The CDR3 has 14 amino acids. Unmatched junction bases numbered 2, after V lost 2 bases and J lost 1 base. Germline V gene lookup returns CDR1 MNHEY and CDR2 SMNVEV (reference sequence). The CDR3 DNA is TGTGCCAGCAGTTTACGGACAGGTTCCTACGAGCAGTACTTC. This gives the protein CASSLRTGSYEQYF.

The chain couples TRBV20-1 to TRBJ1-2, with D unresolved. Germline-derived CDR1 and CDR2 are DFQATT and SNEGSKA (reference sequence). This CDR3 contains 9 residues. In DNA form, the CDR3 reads TGCACCGAGGTGGAGGGCTACACCTTC. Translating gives CTEVEGYTF.

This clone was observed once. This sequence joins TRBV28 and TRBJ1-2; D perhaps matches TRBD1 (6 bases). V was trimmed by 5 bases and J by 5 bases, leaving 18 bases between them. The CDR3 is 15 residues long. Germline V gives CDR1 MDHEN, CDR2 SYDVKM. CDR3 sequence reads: CASSPHTGTSYGYTF. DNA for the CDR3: TGTGCCAGCAGTCCTCATACCGGGACATCTTATGGCTACACCTTC.

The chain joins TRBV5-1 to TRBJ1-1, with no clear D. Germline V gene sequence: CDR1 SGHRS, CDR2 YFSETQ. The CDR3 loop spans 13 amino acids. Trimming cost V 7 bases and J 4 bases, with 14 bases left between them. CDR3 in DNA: TGCGCCAGCCACGACGGGGTGAGCACTGAAGCTTTCTTT. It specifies CASHDGVSTEAFF.

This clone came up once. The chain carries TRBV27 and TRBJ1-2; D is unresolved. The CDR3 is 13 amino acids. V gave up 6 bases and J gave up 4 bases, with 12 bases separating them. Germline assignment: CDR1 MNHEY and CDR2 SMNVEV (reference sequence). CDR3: CASRSPRSYGYTF. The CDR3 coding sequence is TGTGCCAGCAGGAGTCCTCGGAGCTATGGCTACACCTTC.

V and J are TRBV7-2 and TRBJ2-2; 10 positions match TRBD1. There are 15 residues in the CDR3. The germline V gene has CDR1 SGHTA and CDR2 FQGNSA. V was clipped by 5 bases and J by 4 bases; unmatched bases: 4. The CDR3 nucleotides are TGTGCCAGCAGCAAGAGGACAGGGGGCACCGGGGAGCTGTTTTTT. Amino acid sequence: CASSKRTGGTGELFF.

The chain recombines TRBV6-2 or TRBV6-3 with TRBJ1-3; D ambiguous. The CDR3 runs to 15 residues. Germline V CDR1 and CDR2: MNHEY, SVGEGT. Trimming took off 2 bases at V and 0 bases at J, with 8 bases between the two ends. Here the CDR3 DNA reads TGTGCCAGCAGTTACGCGGCTCTCTCTGGAAACACCATATATTTT. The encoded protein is CASSYAALSGNTIYF.

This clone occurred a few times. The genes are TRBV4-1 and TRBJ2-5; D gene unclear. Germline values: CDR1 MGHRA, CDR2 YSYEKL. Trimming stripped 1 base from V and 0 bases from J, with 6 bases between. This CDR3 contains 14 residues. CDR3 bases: TGCGCCAGCAGCCAAGGTACATACCAAGAGACCCAGTACTTC. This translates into CASSQGTYQETQYF.

CDR3 in amino acids: CASSQDTGGAFTEAFF. The DNA for the CDR3 is TGTGCCAGCAGCCAAGACACAGGGGGCGCTTTCACTGAAGCTTTCTTT. The chain couples TRBV3-1 (or the pseudogene TRBV3-2) to TRBJ1-1; 9 bases are shared with TRBD1. With V trimmed by 0 bases and J by 4 bases, 6 bases remained unmatched. Germline loops: CDR1 LGHDT, CDR2 YNNKEL (reference sequence). The CDR3 runs 16 residues.